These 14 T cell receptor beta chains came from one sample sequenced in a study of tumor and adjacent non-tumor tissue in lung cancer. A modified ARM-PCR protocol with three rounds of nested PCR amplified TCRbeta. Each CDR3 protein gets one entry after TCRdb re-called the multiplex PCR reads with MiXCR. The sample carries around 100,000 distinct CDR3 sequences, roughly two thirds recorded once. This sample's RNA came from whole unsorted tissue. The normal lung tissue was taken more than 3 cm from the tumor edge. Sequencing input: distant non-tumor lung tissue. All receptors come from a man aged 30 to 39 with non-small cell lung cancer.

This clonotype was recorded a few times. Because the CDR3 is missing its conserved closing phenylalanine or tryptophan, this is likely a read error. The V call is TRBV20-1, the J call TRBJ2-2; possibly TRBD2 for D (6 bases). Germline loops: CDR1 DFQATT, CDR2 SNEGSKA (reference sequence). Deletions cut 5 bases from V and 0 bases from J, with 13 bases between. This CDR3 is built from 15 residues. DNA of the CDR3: TGCAGTGCTGCCAAACGGGGGTCGAACACCGGGGAGCTGTTTCTT. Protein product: CSAAKRGSNTGELFL.

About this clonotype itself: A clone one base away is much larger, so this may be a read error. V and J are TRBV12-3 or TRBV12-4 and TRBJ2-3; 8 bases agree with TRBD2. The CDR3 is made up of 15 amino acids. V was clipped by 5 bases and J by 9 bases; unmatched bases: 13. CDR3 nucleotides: TGTGCCAGCAGTAACCTGAAGCGGGAGAGGGCAACGCAGTATTTT. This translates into CASSNLKRERATQYF.

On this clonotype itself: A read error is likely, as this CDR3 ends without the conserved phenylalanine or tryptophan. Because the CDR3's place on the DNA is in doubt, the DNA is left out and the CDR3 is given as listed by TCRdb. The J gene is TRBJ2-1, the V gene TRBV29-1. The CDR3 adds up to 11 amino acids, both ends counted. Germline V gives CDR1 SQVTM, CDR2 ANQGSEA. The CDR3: CSVESLPVEVT.

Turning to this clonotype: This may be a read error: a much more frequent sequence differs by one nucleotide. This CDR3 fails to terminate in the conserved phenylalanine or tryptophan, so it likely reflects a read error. Here the CDR3 reads CASRRTGELFS. CDR3 coding DNA: TGTGCCAGCAGGCGGACCGGGGAGCTGTTTTCT. The chain employs TRBV6-2 or TRBV6-3 and TRBJ2-2; the D is unclear. The CDR3 consists of 11 residues. Trimming stripped 6 bases from V and 5 bases from J, with 4 bases between. CDR1 is MNHEY, CDR2 SVGEGT, per germline.

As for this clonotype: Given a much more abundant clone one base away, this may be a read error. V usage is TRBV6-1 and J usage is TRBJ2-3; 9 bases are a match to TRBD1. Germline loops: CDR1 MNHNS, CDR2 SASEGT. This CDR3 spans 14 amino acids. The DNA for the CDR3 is TGTACCAGCAGTGGGGACAGGGACACAGATACGCAGTATTTT. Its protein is CTSSGDRDTDTQYF.

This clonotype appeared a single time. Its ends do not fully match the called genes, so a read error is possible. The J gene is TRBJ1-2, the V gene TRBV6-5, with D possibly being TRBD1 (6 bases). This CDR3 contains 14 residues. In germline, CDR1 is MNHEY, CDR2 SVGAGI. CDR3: CTSSLITGTDGCTF. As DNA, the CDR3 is TGTACCAGCAGTCTTATAACAGGGACGGATGGCTGCACCTTC.

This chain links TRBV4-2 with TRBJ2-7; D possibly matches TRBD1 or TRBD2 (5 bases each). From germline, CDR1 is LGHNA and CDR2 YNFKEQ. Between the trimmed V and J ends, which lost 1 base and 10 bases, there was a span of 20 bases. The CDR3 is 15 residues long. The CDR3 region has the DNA TGTGCCAGCAGCCAAGGTGCCACCGGGGCCTACGTACAGTACTTC. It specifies CASSQGATGAYVQYF.

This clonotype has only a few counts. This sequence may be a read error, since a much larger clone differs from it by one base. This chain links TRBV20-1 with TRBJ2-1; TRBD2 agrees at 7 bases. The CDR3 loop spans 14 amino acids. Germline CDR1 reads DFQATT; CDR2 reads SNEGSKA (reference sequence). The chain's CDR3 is CSARDYLTYDEQFF. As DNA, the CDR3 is TGCAGTGCTCGGGACTACCTTACCTACGATGAGCAGTTCTTC.

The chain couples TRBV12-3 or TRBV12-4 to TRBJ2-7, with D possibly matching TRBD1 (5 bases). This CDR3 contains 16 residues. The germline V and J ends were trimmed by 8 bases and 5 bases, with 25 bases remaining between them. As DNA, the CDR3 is TGTGCCAGCCGCAGCTCGTTTTCGGACAACCGACACGAGCAGTACTTC. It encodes CASRSSFSDNRHEQYF.

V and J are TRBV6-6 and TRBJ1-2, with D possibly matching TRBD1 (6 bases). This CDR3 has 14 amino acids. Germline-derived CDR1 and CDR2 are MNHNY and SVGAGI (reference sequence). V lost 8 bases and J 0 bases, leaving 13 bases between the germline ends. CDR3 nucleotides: TGTGCCAGCTACTGGGACATCACTAACTATGGCTACACCTTC. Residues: CASYWDITNYGYTF.

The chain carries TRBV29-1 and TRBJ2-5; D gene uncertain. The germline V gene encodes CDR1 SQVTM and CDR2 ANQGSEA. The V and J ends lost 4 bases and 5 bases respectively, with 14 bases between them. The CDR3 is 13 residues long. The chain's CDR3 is CSVGLAGHETQYF. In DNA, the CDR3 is TGCAGCGTTGGGTTGGCTGGGCACGAGACCCAGTACTTC.

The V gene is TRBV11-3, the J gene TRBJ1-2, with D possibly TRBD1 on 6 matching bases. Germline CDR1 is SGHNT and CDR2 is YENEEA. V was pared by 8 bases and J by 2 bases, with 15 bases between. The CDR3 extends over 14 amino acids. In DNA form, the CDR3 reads TGTGCCAGCTGTTATGGACAGACCAACTATGGCTACACCTTC. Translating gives CASCYGQTNYGYTF. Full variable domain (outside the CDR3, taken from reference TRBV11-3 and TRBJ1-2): EAGVVQSPRYKIIEKKQPVAFWCNPISGHNTLYWYLQNLGQGPELLIRYENEEAVDDSQLPKDRFSAERLKGVDSTLKIQPAELGDSAVYLCASCYGQTNYGYTFGSGTRLTVV.

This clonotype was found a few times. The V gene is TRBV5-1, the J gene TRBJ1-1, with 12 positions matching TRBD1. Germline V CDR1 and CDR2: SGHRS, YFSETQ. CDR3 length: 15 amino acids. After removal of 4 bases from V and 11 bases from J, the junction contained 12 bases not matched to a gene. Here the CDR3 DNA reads TGCGCCAGCAGCGCGAGCTACGGGACAGGGGGCGCGGCTTTCTTT. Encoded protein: CASSASYGTGGAAFF.

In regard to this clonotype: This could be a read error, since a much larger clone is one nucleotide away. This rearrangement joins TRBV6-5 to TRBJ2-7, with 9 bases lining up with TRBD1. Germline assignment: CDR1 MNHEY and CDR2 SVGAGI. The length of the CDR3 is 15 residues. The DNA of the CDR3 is TGTGCCTGCAGTTACTGGGGACAGGGTTACTACGAGCAGTACTTC. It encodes CACSYWGQGYYEQYF.